A single T cell receptor (beta chain) is shown here with its context. These data come from a study of blood T cell repertoires in COVID-19. Study-level information: Italy, Spain and the United States were the sources of the convalescent and acute COVID-19 samples. T cells, B-cell-depleted T cells, or PBMCs supplied cDNA or gDNA.

Self-reported history from a screening survey and questionnaire set each donor's cohort. Up to 2 weeks before entering the study, exposed participants had met a COVID-19 case. Germline CDR1 is SGHVS and CDR2 is FQNEAQ. This CDR3 contains 12 residues. The V gene lost 5 bases and the J gene lost 4 bases, with 9 bases spanning the gap. Clones were read by immunoSEQ multiplex PCR, and TCRdb kept only the in-frame ones, dropping some. The data show some 190,000 clones, roughly 80% seen once. Sequenced sample: PBMCs or T cells enriched from blood (not recorded which). This clonotype was sampled from a man in his 60s who had been exposed to COVID-19. The rearrangement uses TRBV7-8 and TRBJ2-7; perhaps TRBD1 as D (6 bases). CDR3 amino acids: CASSQQGYEQYF. CDR3 DNA sequence: TGTGCCAGCAGCCAACAGGGTTACGAGCAGTACTTC.